A selection of T cell receptor beta chains follows, all from one sample in a study of blood T cell repertoires in COVID-19. Measured with immunoSEQ multiplex PCR; TCRdb has only the in-frame clones, and not every one. The data hold roughly 97,000 clones, with about 80% observed a single time. Source material: peripheral blood. These receptors came from a man between 65 and 85 years old with acute or convalescent COVID-19. The CDR3 runs from the conserved cysteine through the conserved F or W. The order of the fields is D gene, clone size, J gene, V gene, CDR3 protein, CDR3 DNA. D genes are given only for firm matches. Size is omitted from some rows. Given values are once, few, many or a class for expanded clones.

TRBD1,-,TRBJ2-2,TRBV13,CASTLDRFTGELFF,TGTGCCAGCACCTTGGACAGGTTCACCGGGGAGCTGTTTTTT
TRBD1,-,TRBJ1-2,TRBV2,CASRQGVDYGYTF,TGTGCCAGCAGACAGGGGGTCGACTATGGCTACACCTTC
TRBD2,-,TRBJ2-5,TRBV9,CASSVLGGEQETQYF,TGTGCCAGCAGTGTCCTGGGGGGGGAACAAGAGACCCAGTACTTC
-,few,TRBJ1-5,TRBV24-1,CATSTDYSPQHF,TGTGCCACCAGTACCGACTATTCGCCCCAGCATTTT
-,-,TRBJ2-3,TRBV10-2,CASLEQIRTDTQYF,TGCGCCAGCCTCGAACAAATTCGCACAGATACGCAGTATTTT
-,few,TRBJ1-5,TRBV5-6,CASSRRTGRSNQPQHF,TGTGCCAGCAGCAGACGTACAGGGCGCAGCAATCAGCCCCAGCATTTT
TRBD2,-,TRBJ2-3,TRBV10-3,CAISEPGLAGGSIVSTDTQYF,TGTGCCATCAGTGAGCCCGGATTAGCGGGGGGTTCGATTGTTAGCACAGATACGCAGTATTTT
-,-,TRBJ1-5,TRBV27,CASSFFTGEPQHF,TGTGCCAGCAGTTTTTTTACGGGGGAGCCCCAGCATTTT
TRBD1,-,TRBJ2-3,TRBV19,CASTLGGQGARTQYF,TGTGCCAGTACCCTTGGGGGACAGGGGGCGAGAACGCAGTATTTT
-,once,TRBJ1-4,TRBV28,CASTRGGAGEKLFF,TGTGCCAGCACCCGCGGAGGGGCGGGTGAAAAACTGTTTTTT
TRBD1,-,TRBJ1-6,TRBV24-1,CATSDLTGTGIYNSPLHF,TGTGCCACCAGTGATTTAACCGGGACAGGGATTTATAATTCACCCCTCCACTTT
-,once,TRBJ2-2,TRBV5-4,CASSLRPRGFTGELFF,TGTGCCAGCAGCCTACGTCCCAGGGGCTTTACCGGGGAGCTGTTTTTT
TRBD1,-,TRBJ1-4,TRBV19,CASTPTGGFEKLFF,TGTGCCAGTACCCCGACAGGGGGCTTTGAAAAACTGTTTTTT
TRBD1,-,TRBJ1-1,TRBV5-1,CASSLEGTGGDWTEAFF,TGCGCCAGCAGCTTGGAGGGGACAGGGGGTGATTGGACTGAAGCTTTCTTT
-,-,TRBJ2-3,TRBV19,CASSRGSPDTQYF,TGTGCCAGTAGTCGGGGGAGCCCCGATACGCAGTATTTT
TRBD2,-,TRBJ2-2,TRBV9,CASSVKGRAFYGELFF,TGTGCCAGCAGCGTCAAAGGGAGGGCCTTCTACGGGGAGCTGTTTTTT
TRBD1,-,TRBJ2-5,TRBV7-9,CASSSGTAQETQYF,TGTGCCAGCAGCTCTGGGACAGCCCAAGAGACCCAGTACTTC
-,-,TRBJ1-2,TRBV19,CASSIGNWSAAYGYTF,TGTGCCAGTAGTATCGGGAATTGGTCGGCGGCCTATGGCTACACCTTC
TRBD1,-,TRBJ1-1,TRBV6-5,CASRLDRALNTEAFF,TGTGCCAGCCGTTTGGACAGGGCGTTGAACACTGAAGCTTTCTTT
-,-,TRBJ1-2,TRBV6-5,CASIPLWGSNYGYTF,TGTGCCAGCATCCCCCTCTGGGGCTCTAACTATGGCTACACCTTC
-,-,TRBJ1-2,TRBV2,CASSTAGAYGYTF,TGTGCCAGCAGTACGGCGGGTGCCTATGGCTACACCTTC
-,-,TRBJ2-1,TRBV21-1,CASSKRRTGSFEQFF,TGTGCCAGCAGCAAGAGGCGGACAGGGTCCTTTGAGCAGTTCTTC
-,-,TRBJ1-2,TRBV5-5,CASSLGSTGTYGYTF,TGTGCCAGCAGCTTGGGGTCCACAGGAACCTATGGCTACACCTTC
TRBD2,-,TRBJ2-5,TRBV27,CASSLWSSGSVKTQYF,TGTGCCAGCAGTTTATGGAGTAGCGGGAGCGTAAAGACCCAGTACTTC
-,once,TRBJ2-7,TRBV5-1,CASSLGGYYEQYF,TGCGCCAGCAGCTTAGGAGGTTACTACGAGCAGTACTTC
TRBD2,medium-sized,TRBJ2-5,TRBV5-4,CASSLLAGGEETQYF,TGTGCCAGCAGCTTGCTAGCGGGGGGAGAAGAGACCCAGTACTTC
-,once,TRBJ1-3,TRBV7-8,CASSLQGSGNTIYF,TGTGCCAGCAGCCTACAGGGATCTGGAAACACCATATATTTT
TRBD1,-,TRBJ1-2,TRBV5-1,CASSSGQGAGYTF,TGCGCCAGCAGCTCGGGACAGGGGGCTGGCTACACCTTC
TRBD1,few,TRBJ1-5,TRBV19,CASTGYGTVSNQPQHF,TGTGCCAGTACGGGATACGGGACAGTTAGCAATCAGCCCCAGCATTTT
TRBD1,-,TRBJ1-3,TRBV7-9,CASTPQGVSSGNTIYF,TGTGCCAGCACACCACAGGGGGTCTCCTCTGGAAACACCATATATTTT
TRBD1,-,TRBJ1-4,TRBV6-5,CATPGQGSTNEKLFF,TGTGCCACCCCGGGACAGGGTTCAACTAATGAAAAACTGTTTTTT
-,-,TRBJ1-2,TRBV28,CASSMNLSGKTGYTF,TGTGCCAGCAGTATGAATCTATCCGGGAAAACCGGCTACACCTTC
-,few,TRBJ1-2,TRBV7-3,CASSLLGVRDGYTF,TGTGCCAGCAGCTTATTAGGGGTAAGGGATGGCTACACCTTC
TRBD2,-,TRBJ2-5,TRBV11-3,CASSRGLAGDIGETQYF,TGTGCCAGCAGCCGCGGTCTAGCGGGGGACATCGGAGAGACCCAGTACTTC
TRBD1,-,TRBJ1-2,TRBV9,CASSARTGANYGYTF,TGTGCCAGCAGCGCTAGGACAGGCGCGAACTATGGCTACACCTTC
-,-,TRBJ1-1,TRBV5-4,CASSLGGGKAEAFF,TGTGCCAGCAGCCTGGGGGGGGGCAAGGCTGAAGCTTTCTTT
-,-,TRBJ1-1,TRBV19,CASIGGLNTEAFF,TGTGCCAGTATCGGGGGGCTGAACACTGAAGCTTTCTTT
-,-,TRBJ1-6,TRBV4-2,CASSQVRSSGVGASSYNSPLHF,TGTGCCAGCAGCCAAGTCAGATCCTCGGGGGTAGGGGCGAGCTCCTATAATTCACCCCTCCACTTT
-,-,TRBJ2-3,TRBV5-1,CASSLQIAPEDTQYF,TGCGCCAGCAGCCTCCAAATAGCTCCGGAGGATACGCAGTATTTT
-,few,TRBJ2-5,TRBV7-2,CASSIWTAGQETQYF,TGTGCCAGCAGCATATGGACAGCTGGACAAGAGACCCAGTACTTC
-,few,TRBJ1-2,TRBV11-2,CASSLDSGGAYGYTF,TGTGCCAGCAGCTTAGATTCCGGGGGAGCCTATGGCTACACCTTC
TRBD1,-,TRBJ1-2,TRBV6-1,CASSEAIKQGGGYTF,TGTGCCAGCAGTGAAGCTATTAAACAGGGGGGTGGCTACACCTTC
-,-,TRBJ2-1,TRBV2,CASSPGRGDEQFF,TGTGCCAGCAGTCCGGGTAGGGGTGATGAGCAGTTCTTC
-,few,TRBJ1-5,TRBV10-2,CASSEMQGDQPQHF,TGCGCCAGCAGTGAGATGCAGGGCGATCAGCCCCAGCATTTT
-,many,TRBJ1-4,TRBV29-1,CSVYILSGEKLFF,TGCAGCGTTTATATCCTCTCGGGGGAAAAACTGTTTTTT
TRBD1,-,TRBJ2-1,TRBV28,CASSFTGGSYNEQFF,TGTGCCAGCAGTTTCACAGGGGGCTCTTACAATGAGCAGTTCTTC
TRBD1,once,TRBJ1-5,TRBV7-8,CASSPRSGGAGQPQHF,TGTGCCAGCAGTCCACGATCAGGGGGCGCAGGACAGCCCCAGCATTTT
TRBD1,-,TRBJ1-1,TRBV6-1,CASSEELHRDSYTEAFF,TGTGCCAGCAGTGAAGAATTACATCGGGACAGCTACACTGAAGCTTTCTTT
TRBD1,-,TRBJ1-1,TRBV5-1,CASSPTGTGTEAFF,TGCGCCAGCAGTCCAACCGGGACAGGGACTGAAGCTTTCTTT
-,-,TRBJ1-2,TRBV9,CASSVELSGGYTF,TGTGCCAGCAGCGTGGAGCTTTCGGGGGGCTACACCTTC
TRBD1,-,TRBJ1-6,TRBV18,CASSPISGTGAGSPLHF,TGTGCCAGCTCACCAATCTCCGGGACAGGGGCCGGATCACCCCTCCACTTT
TRBD2,-,TRBJ2-2,TRBV5-6,CASSPTGRGVGELFF,TGTGCCAGCAGCCCCACCGGGAGGGGGGTCGGGGAGCTGTTTTTT
TRBD1,medium-sized,TRBJ1-2,TRBV2,CASSEGTGGGYTF,TGTGCCAGCAGTGAGGGGACAGGGGGAGGCTACACCTTC
-,-,TRBJ1-2,TRBV5-6,CASSLESYGYTF,TGTGCCAGCAGCTTGGAGAGCTATGGCTACACCTTC
-,-,TRBJ2-5,TRBV11-1,CASSLVSGGETQYF,TGTGCCAGCAGCTTAGTATCAGGAGGGGAGACCCAGTACTTC